A single sample gave rise to the 32 T cell receptor beta chains below, sequenced in a study of blood T cell repertoires in COVID-19. The repertoire was sequenced with immunoSEQ multiplex PCR; TCRdb's copy has only in-frame clones and lacks some. Of more than 150,000 clones detected, 60% to 85% appear once; the ten largest clones hold approximately 15%. Material: peripheral blood. The origin of the receptors is a man in his sixties with active or convalescent COVID-19.

This clone was observed a handful of times. The chain is built from TRBV21-1 and TRBJ2-7; the D call in the table, TRBD1, was not verified against the DNA. TRBV21-1 is a known pseudogene. The CDR3 loop spans 12 amino acids. CDR3 in amino acids: CASSPGQGLQYF. In DNA form, the CDR3 reads TGTGCCAGCAGCCCGGGACAGGGGTTGCAGTACTTC.

This chain joins TRBV28 and TRBJ1-4; D possibly corresponds to TRBD1 (5 bases). This CDR3 is 18 amino acids long. Germline V gene lookup returns CDR1 MDHEN and CDR2 SYDVKM. V dropped 6 bases and J dropped 0 bases, with 20 bases sitting between them. In DNA form, the CDR3 reads TGTGCCAGCAGCCCTTTGGGCAGGGCCCTTGCAACTAATGAAAAACTGTTTTTT. Its protein product is CASSPLGRALATNEKLFF.

The chain employs TRBV10-3 and TRBJ1-1; TRBD1 agrees at 11 bases. J gave up 5 bases and V 4 bases, and 6 bases lay outside the gene matches. From germline, CDR1 is ENHRY and CDR2 SYGVKD. The CDR3 sequence is 15 residues long. The CDR3 coding sequence is TGTGCCATCAGTGGGGACAGGGGGATCTCTACTGAAGCTTTCTTT. Encoded protein: CAISGDRGISTEAFF.

The rearrangement joins TRBV11-1 to TRBJ1-2; D is unclear. The V gene's germline CDR1 is SGHAT and CDR2 FQDESV (reference sequence). This CDR3 region has 13 residues. With 6 bases removed from V and 2 bases from J, the gap between germline ends came to 10 bases. CDR3 sequence reads: CASSRHTNYGYTF. CDR3 bases: TGTGCCAGCAGTCGACATACCAACTATGGCTACACCTTC.

The chain couples TRBV7-2 to TRBJ1-2, with 11 bases fitting TRBD1. The CDR3 runs 14 residues. V shed 5 bases and J 6 bases; nucleotides not matched to a gene: 5. CDR1 and CDR2 (germline): SGHTA, FQGNSA. The CDR3 DNA reads as TGTGCCAGCAGCGCTGGACAGGGGGCTCATGGCTACACCTTC. Its protein product is CASSAGQGAHGYTF.

This clone showed up many times. The gene calls are TRBV28 and TRBJ2-2; D is uncertain. Germline values: CDR1 MDHEN, CDR2 SYDVKM. There are 12 residues in the CDR3. V was cut by 3 bases and J by 9 bases, with 8 bases left in between. CDR3 in DNA: TGTGCCAGCAGTTTCAGGAACTGGGAGCTGTTTTTT. Translated: CASSFRNWELFF.

This chain uses TRBV4-3 with TRBJ2-7; the D gene is possibly TRBD2 (5 bases). V was clipped by 0 bases and J by 8 bases, with 17 bases between them. CDR3 size: 15 residues. Germline CDR1 and CDR2: LGHNA and YSLEER. CDR3 nucleotides: TGCGCCAGCAGCCAAGATTTGGGGAGAGCTACGCAGCAGTACTTC. Its protein is CASSQDLGRATQQYF.

This chain links TRBV28 with TRBJ2-3; 10 bases are a match to TRBD2. The CDR3 is 15 amino acids. Trimming removed 6 bases from V and 2 bases from J; junction bases left unmatched: 5. CDR1 is MDHEN, CDR2 SYDVKM, per germline. Here the CDR3 reads CASSPLAGNTDTQYF. CDR3 nucleotides: TGTGCCAGCAGCCCACTAGCGGGAAACACAGATACGCAGTATTTT.

The chain links TRBV10-3 to TRBJ2-3; 13 bases map to TRBD2. This CDR3 has 14 residues. The V gene end was trimmed by 10 bases and the J gene end by 6 bases; junction bases not matched to a gene: 7. CDR1 and CDR2 from the germline V gene are ENHRY and SYGVKD. The chain's CDR3 is CATSGLAGVDTQYF. DNA for the CDR3: TGTGCCACTTCTGGACTAGCGGGAGTGGATACGCAGTATTTT.

The chain couples TRBV5-6 to TRBJ1-2, with D maybe TRBD1 (6 bases). This CDR3 is 13 amino acids long. Germline CDR1 SGHDT, CDR2 YYEEEE. V dropped 4 bases and J dropped 7 bases, with 14 bases sitting between them. The CDR3 sequence is CASSLGHYSGYTF. The CDR3 region has the DNA TGTGCCAGCAGCCTGGGACATTACTCTGGCTACACCTTC.

Comments on this clone: One end of the junction does not line up with germline, which may come from a read error. The chain is built from TRBV7-2 and TRBJ2-5; 8 bases are shared with TRBD2. Germline lookup yields CDR1 SGHTA and CDR2 FQGNSA. This CDR3 spans 14 amino acids. CDR3 in DNA: TGTGCCAACAGCCCCATAGCGGGATGGGAGACCCAGTACTTC. Residues: CANSPIAGWETQYF.

CDR3 DNA: TGTGCCAGCAGTGCCCGGGTCAGGGGCGGACTAGCGGCCTACGAGCAGTACTTC. Its protein product is CASSARVRGGLAAYEQYF. The V and J genes are TRBV6-2 or TRBV6-3 and TRBJ2-7; 10 bases are a match to TRBD2. This CDR3 contains 18 residues. With V trimmed by 5 bases and J by 2 bases, 15 bases remained unmatched. Germline V CDR1 and CDR2: MNHEY, SVGEGT.

The rearrangement links TRBV27 to TRBJ1-1; 10 bases match TRBD1. The CDR3 length is 18 residues. The ends lost 4 bases at V and 1 base at J; junction bases unmatched: 12. Germline V gene data show CDR1 as MNHEY and CDR2 as SMNVEV (reference sequence). CDR3 amino acids: CASSYVTGQGSRNTEAFF. The DNA for the CDR3 is TGTGCCAGCAGTTATGTCACGGGACAGGGGTCCAGGAACACTGAAGCTTTCTTT.

This clone was counted many times. The CDR3 region is CASSSQGNSNQPQHF. CDR3 sequence (DNA): TGTGCCAGCAGCTCTCAGGGAAATAGCAATCAGCCCCAGCATTTT. V gene TRBV6-6 combines with J gene TRBJ1-5; possibly TRBD1 for D (5 bases). Trimming shortened V by 6 bases and J by 0 bases, and 12 bases separated the two germline ends. The CDR3 extends over 15 amino acids. Germline V gives CDR1 MNHNY, CDR2 SVGAGI (reference sequence).

The V gene is TRBV27, the J gene TRBJ2-5, with a weak D call TRBD2 (6 bases). Trimming cost V 5 bases and J 7 bases, with 20 bases left between them. The CDR3 has 15 residues. Germline V gene lookup returns CDR1 MNHEY and CDR2 SMNVEV (reference sequence). The chain's CDR3 is CASSGAGPAGGTQYF. As DNA, the CDR3 is TGTGCCAGCAGTGGAGCCGGACCAGCGGGCGGGACCCAGTACTTC.

This clone was detected many times. V gene TRBV11-2 combines with J gene TRBJ2-1; TRBD1 might be the D (6 bases). CDR3 size: 12 residues. Trimming removed 5 bases at V and 5 bases at J, with 7 bases between. CDR1 SGHAT and CDR2 FQNNGV come from the germline V gene. The CDR3, as DNA: TGTGCCAGCAGCAGGACAGACAATGAGCAGTTCTTC. Protein: CASSRTDNEQFF.

The rearrangement uses TRBV4-1 and TRBJ2-1; D perhaps matches TRBD2 (5 bases). Germline values: CDR1 MGHRA, CDR2 YSYEKL. The CDR3 extends over 14 amino acids. Trimming took off 3 bases at V and 7 bases at J, with 13 bases between the two ends. The CDR3 protein is CASSQRASPNEQFF. CDR3 bases: TGCGCCAGCAGCCAGAGGGCCAGTCCGAATGAGCAGTTCTTC.

V usage is TRBV18 and J usage is TRBJ1-1; D gene unclear. Per germline, CDR1 KGHSH and CDR2 LQKENI. There are 15 residues in the CDR3. Trimming cost V 2 bases and J 1 base, with 11 bases left between them. The CDR3 sequence: CASSPTRPENTEAFF. The CDR3 DNA is TGTGCCAGCTCACCAACGAGGCCTGAGAACACTGAAGCTTTCTTT.

The genes are TRBV6-5 and TRBJ1-1; D not resolved. The CDR3 has 11 residues. The germline gives CDR1 MNHEY, CDR2 SVGAGI. With 4 bases removed from V and 12 bases from J, the gap between germline ends came to 12 bases. CDR3 sequence (DNA): TGTGCCAGCAGTTCCCGTCGTCTATCTTTCTTT. Translated, it gives CASSSRRLSFF.

V usage is TRBV9 and J usage is TRBJ1-4; D possibly corresponds to TRBD1 (6 bases). The germline V gene has CDR1 SGDLS and CDR2 YYNGEE. With 2 bases removed from V and 0 bases from J, the gap between germline ends came to 11 bases. This CDR3 spans 16 amino acids. CDR3 DNA: TGTGCCAGCAGCGTTCGGACAGATGCAACTAATGAAAAACTGTTTTTT. Protein product: CASSVRTDATNEKLFF.

This clone was counted a few times. V gene TRBV29-1 combines with J gene TRBJ1-1; 12 nucleotides agree with TRBD1. Germline V gene data show CDR1 as SQVTM and CDR2 as ANQGSEA. The length of the CDR3 is 15 residues. V lost 6 bases, J lost 1 base, and 6 bases stayed unmatched. CDR3 DNA: TGCAGCGTGGGGGACAGGGGGCGGGCGAACACTGAAGCTTTCTTT. Amino acids: CSVGDRGRANTEAFF.

The chain recombines TRBV4-3 with TRBJ2-1; 7 nucleotides match TRBD2. The CDR3 covers 15 residues. CDR1 is LGHNA, CDR2 YSLEER, per germline. J gave up 8 bases and V 1 base, and 8 bases lay outside the gene matches. The CDR3 spells CASSQAGGGEDEQFF. The CDR3 DNA reads TGCGCCAGCAGCCAAGCCGGGGGAGGGGAGGATGAGCAGTTCTTC.

J is TRBJ2-7 and V is TRBV7-3, with 15 bases matching TRBD2. The CDR3 has 17 amino acids. J gave up 2 bases and V 5 bases, and 7 bases lay outside the gene matches. CDR1 is SGHTA and CDR2 is FQGTGA in the germline V gene. CDR3: CASSPGLAGGITYEQYF. The CDR3 DNA reads TGTGCCAGCAGCCCAGGACTAGCGGGAGGGATTACCTACGAGCAGTACTTC.

CDR3 nucleotides: TGTGCCAGCAGTTTACAGGGTGGGAACACTGAAGCTTTCTTT. Translating it yields CASSLQGGNTEAFF. The chain joins TRBV28 to TRBJ1-1; a possible D gene is TRBD1 (5 bases). CDR3 length equals 14 residues. Germline CDR1 and CDR2: MDHEN and SYDVKM. V lost 2 bases and J 1 base, leaving 8 bases between the germline ends. The complete variable domain, with remaining parts taken from reference TRBV28 and TRBJ1-1, reads DVKVTQSSRYLVKRTGEKVFLECVQDMDHENMFWYRQDPGLGLRLIYFSYDVKMKEKGDIPEGYSVSREKKERFSLILESASTNQTSMYLCASSLQGGNTEAFFGQGTRLTVV.

The table lists this clone with a few counts. This sample also contains other DNA sequences that code for the same CDR3. The genes are TRBV4-1 and TRBJ1-5, with 7 positions matching TRBD1. After removal of 6 bases from V and 4 bases from J, the junction contained 3 bases not matched to a gene. The germline CDR1 and CDR2 sequences are MGHRA and YSYEKL. This CDR3 has 13 residues. The CDR3 reads CASSPQGNQPQHF. In DNA, the CDR3 is TGCGCCAGCAGTCCACAGGGGAATCAGCCCCAGCATTTT.

This clone was seen only once. V gene TRBV19 combines with J gene TRBJ2-2, with TRBD1 matching 8 bases. From germline, CDR1 is LNHDA and CDR2 SQIVND (reference sequence). CDR3 length: 14 amino acids. J was trimmed by 2 bases and V by 8 bases; bases with no gene match: 4. DNA of the CDR3: TGTGCCAGTGTGGACAGGGTAAACACCGGGGAGCTGTTTTTT. It encodes CASVDRVNTGELFF.

The chain employs TRBV3-1 (or the pseudogene TRBV3-2) and TRBJ1-1, with 9 bases aligning to TRBD1. Germline V gene lookup returns CDR1 LGHDT and CDR2 YNNKEL (reference sequence). J lost 4 bases, V lost 4 bases, and 4 bases had no gene match. There are 14 residues in the CDR3. DNA for the CDR3: TGTGCCAGCAGCCGTGACAGGGGGGCCACTGAAGCTTTCTTT. Its translation: CASSRDRGATEAFF.

The rearrangement joins TRBV19 to TRBJ2-6; TRBD1 matches 11 bases. With V trimmed by 4 bases and J by 4 bases, 3 bases remained unmatched. Germline-derived CDR1 and CDR2 are LNHDA and SQIVND (reference sequence). The CDR3 contains 16 residues. In DNA, the CDR3 is TGTGCCAGTAGTAGGACAGGGGGCGCCGGGGCCAACGTCCTGACTTTC. This gives the protein CASSRTGGAGANVLTF.

The DNA of the CDR3 is TGTGCCAGCAGCCAAGATATGGCTAGCGGCACAGATACGCAGTATTTT. This translates into CASSQDMASGTDTQYF. The chain links TRBV4-2 to TRBJ2-3, with D maybe TRBD2 (6 bases). This CDR3 region has 16 residues. V lost 0 bases and J 1 base, leaving 11 bases between the germline ends. Germline CDR1 LGHNA, CDR2 YNFKEQ.

The chain recombines TRBV19 with TRBJ1-2; D perhaps matches TRBD1 (6 bases). V was clipped by 9 bases and J by 8 bases, with 10 bases between them. Looked up from germline, CDR1 is LNHDA and CDR2 is SQIVND (reference sequence). This CDR3 has 10 residues. The CDR3 loop reads CASTGPGYTF. CDR3 coding DNA: TGTGCCAGCACAGGGCCCGGCTACACCTTC.

The V gene is TRBV14, the J gene TRBJ2-7; D is unresolved. The V end lost 4 bases, the J end lost 0 bases, and 10 bases lay between the germline ends. Germline-derived CDR1 and CDR2 are SGHDN and FVKESK. The CDR3 sequence is 14 residues long. The CDR3 spells CASSRIFSSYEQYF. The CDR3 DNA reads TGTGCCAGCAGCCGAATCTTTAGCTCCTACGAGCAGTACTTC.

The chain joins TRBV11-2 to TRBJ2-5, with a tentative D call TRBD2 (6 bases). Deletions cut 6 bases from V and 10 bases from J, with 21 bases between. Germline values: CDR1 SGHAT, CDR2 FQNNGV. There are 14 residues in the CDR3. The DNA of the CDR3 is TGTGCCAGCAGACAAGGAGGGTTGCTAAGTGGCCAGTACTTC. Protein product: CASRQGGLLSGQYF.